The next 24 T cell receptor beta chains were all read from a single sample in a study of cytomegalovirus exposure and HLA in healthy donors. PCR amplification relied on 60 Vbeta primers (plus 13 Jbeta primers). The table came from immunoSEQ multiplex PCR; TCRdb's copy has only in-frame clones and leaves some out. Here the sample spans around 84,000 clones, approximately 80% being singletons. Specimen: PBMCs. These receptors originate from a man in his forties or fifties in good health and CMV-seronegative.

This clone was picked up one time. This chain uses TRBV4-2 with TRBJ2-7; 7 bases are shared with TRBD1. Germline CDR1 LGHNA, CDR2 YNFKEQ. The CDR3 is made up of 16 amino acids. V lost 0 bases, J lost 1 base, and 6 bases stayed unmatched. CDR3 DNA: TGTGCCAGCAGCCAAGAAGAAACAGGGGTTTCCTACGAGCAGTACTTC. Amino acid sequence: CASSQEETGVSYEQYF.

CDR3 in amino acids: CASSYATGAGNTIYF. CDR3 sequence (DNA): TGTGCCAGCAGTTATGCGACAGGGGCTGGAAACACCATATATTTT. The V and J genes are TRBV6-5 and TRBJ1-3, with TRBD1 matching 8 bases. The junction had 3 bases not matched to a gene; V was cut back by 3 bases and J by 2 bases. There are 15 residues in the CDR3. Germline CDR1 reads MNHEY; CDR2 reads SVGAGI.

This clone was detected only once. The V gene is TRBV5-1, the J gene TRBJ2-5, with TRBD1 identical over 10 bases. The CDR3 extends over 14 amino acids. Unmatched junction bases numbered 3, after V lost 3 bases and J lost 4 bases. Germline CDR1 is SGHRS and CDR2 is YFSETQ. CDR3 DNA: TGCGCCAGCAGCTCGGGACAGGGGAGAGAGACCCAGTACTTC. Translated, it gives CASSSGQGRETQYF. The full variable domain, completed using reference TRBV5-1 and TRBJ2-5, is KAGVTQTPRYLIKTRGQQVTLSCSPISGHRSVSWYQQTPGQGLQFLFEYFSETQRNKGNFPGRFSGRQFSNSRSEMNVSTLELGDSALYLCASSSGQGRETQYFGPGTRLLVL.

This CDR3 reads CASSPPVRQSLTDTQYF. CDR3 nucleotide sequence: TGTGCCAGCAGCCCCCCTGTGAGGCAGAGCCTCACAGATACGCAGTATTTT. The chain joins TRBV9 to TRBJ2-3; D unclear. The CDR3 loop spans 17 amino acids. Germline-derived CDR1 and CDR2 are SGDLS and YYNGEE. V was shortened by 4 bases and J by 2 bases, with 20 bases between the two germline ends.

The chain links TRBV19 to TRBJ1-3; D is perhaps TRBD1 (6 bases). V lost 6 bases to trimming and J lost 3 bases, with 18 bases between them. This CDR3 comprises 16 residues. The germline CDR1 and CDR2 sequences are LNHDA and SQIVND (reference sequence). CDR3 protein: CASRQETGARGNTIYF. The CDR3 DNA reads TGTGCCAGTAGACAAGAGACAGGTGCCCGTGGAAACACCATATATTTT.

V gene TRBV7-2 combines with J gene TRBJ2-7; 13 positions match TRBD2. Germline V gene lookup returns CDR1 SGHTA and CDR2 FQGNSA. This CDR3 comprises 16 residues. The J segment lost 9 bases and the V segment lost 2 bases, leaving 10 bases of the junction unmatched. CDR3 DNA sequence: TGTGCCAGCAGCTTAACTTCGTGGACTAGCGGGGGAGGGCAGTACTTC. It translates to CASSLTSWTSGGGQYF.

The V gene is TRBV5-6, the J gene TRBJ2-2; D gene unclear. Germline V gene sequence: CDR1 SGHDT, CDR2 YYEEEE. V was pared by 3 bases and J by 4 bases, with 10 bases between. This CDR3 contains 14 residues. This chain's CDR3 is CASSSRSGTGELFF. In nucleotides, the CDR3 is TGTGCCAGCAGCTCGAGATCGGGCACCGGGGAGCTGTTTTTT. The whole variable domain, remainder taken from reference TRBV5-6 and TRBJ2-2, is DAGVTQSPTHLIKTRGQQVTLRCSPKSGHDTVSWYQQALGQGPQFIFQYYEEEERQRGNFPDRFSGHQFPNYSSELNVNALLLGDSALYLCASSSRSGTGELFFGEGSRLTVL.

This clone turned up a few times. The chain carries TRBV2 and TRBJ2-1; tentatively, D is TRBD1 (6 bases). The CDR3 runs to 17 residues. Trimming stripped 6 bases from V and 3 bases from J, with 21 bases between. Per the germline V gene, CDR1 is SNHLY and CDR2 is FYNNEI. The CDR3 reads CASSRRGSQGRYNEQFF. CDR3 DNA: TGTGCCAGCAGCCGTCGCGGTTCACAGGGTCGCTACAATGAGCAGTTCTTC.

The V and J genes are TRBV7-2 and TRBJ1-1; TRBD1 might be the D (5 bases). The CDR3 is made up of 14 amino acids. V lost 3 bases and J 1 base, leaving 9 bases between the germline ends. Germline-derived CDR1 and CDR2 are SGHTA and FQGNSA. Here the CDR3 reads CASSLSTGNTEAFF. DNA for the CDR3: TGTGCCAGCAGCTTGAGTACAGGGAACACTGAAGCTTTCTTT. Full variable domain (rest looked up from reference TRBV7-2 and TRBJ1-1): GAGVSQSPSNKVTEKGKDVELRCDPISGHTALYWYRQSLGQGLEFLIYFQGNSAPDKSGLPSDRFSAERTGGSVSTLTIQRTQQEDSAVYLCASSLSTGNTEAFFGQGTRLTVV.

This chain links TRBV11-2 with TRBJ2-1; weak D call: TRBD1 (5 bases). V was shortened by 0 bases and J by 15 bases, with 15 bases between the two germline ends. Germline CDR1 is SGHAT and CDR2 is FQNNGV. The CDR3 contains 13 residues. Here the CDR3 DNA reads TGTGCCAGCAGCTTAGATGTCCGGATGGGGCTGTTCTTC. It translates to CASSLDVRMGLFF. Based on the CDR3 plus reference TRBV11-2 and TRBJ2-1, the full variable domain is EAGVAQSPRYKIIEKRQSVAFWCNPISGHATLYWYQQILGQGPKLLIQFQNNGVVDDSQLPKDRFSAERLKGVDSTLKIQPAKLEDSAVYLCASSLDVRMGLFFGPGTRLTVL.

The chain carries TRBV10-2 and TRBJ2-3; 15 positions match TRBD2. The V and J ends lost 0 bases and 4 bases, in that order; junction bases with no gene match: 8. Per the germline V gene, CDR1 is WSHSY and CDR2 is SAAADI. The CDR3 sequence is 19 residues long. CDR3 sequence reads: CASSESYGLAGGMADTQYF. The CDR3 DNA sequence: TGCGCCAGCAGTGAGTCGTATGGACTAGCGGGGGGGATGGCAGATACGCAGTATTTT.

This chain uses TRBV5-1 with TRBJ2-3; TRBD2 agrees at 10 bases. The CDR3 loop spans 14 amino acids. Germline CDR1 SGHRS, CDR2 YFSETQ. V gave up 4 bases and J gave up 6 bases; unmatched junction bases: 5. CDR3 sequence: CASSLGTSEDTQYF. The CDR3 DNA reads TGCGCCAGCAGCCTCGGGACTAGCGAGGATACGCAGTATTTT.

The CDR3 nucleotides are TGTGCCAGCAGTGAAGACCCGGGACACCCACGGCCATACGAGCAGTACTTC. Its protein is CASSEDPGHPRPYEQYF. The chain carries TRBV6-1 and TRBJ2-7; a weak D match, TRBD1 (6 bases). Germline V CDR1 and CDR2: MNHNS, SASEGT. Between the trimmed V and J ends, which lost 1 base and 4 bases, there was a span of 20 bases. The CDR3 has 17 residues.

The CDR3 here is CAWSVLNLGYTF. The DNA for the CDR3 is TGTGCCTGGAGTGTACTTAATCTGGGCTACACCTTC. V usage is TRBV30 and J usage is TRBJ1-2; D gene ambiguous. Germline V gene lookup returns CDR1 GTSNPN and CDR2 SVGIG (reference sequence). CDR3 length equals 12 residues. V was clipped by 0 bases and J by 8 bases, with 10 bases between them.

V gene TRBV5-6 combines with J gene TRBJ1-2, with TRBD1 matching 7 bases. This CDR3 region has 15 residues. Germline assignment: CDR1 SGHDT and CDR2 YYEEEE. V gave up 4 bases and J gave up 6 bases; unmatched junction bases: 12. CDR3 nucleotides: TGTGCCAGCAGCCGCCAGGACAGGATGTCGGATGGCTACACCTTC. This translates into CASSRQDRMSDGYTF.

This chain joins TRBV7-2 and TRBJ2-7; TRBD2 matches 10 bases. The length of the CDR3 is 16 residues. Germline CDR1 and CDR2: SGHTA and FQGNSA. V dropped 2 bases and J dropped 4; count of bases not matched to a gene: 8. DNA of the CDR3: TGTGCCAGCAGCTTACTAGCGGGGGCAGGAAGGTACGAGCAGTACTTC. Translation: CASSLLAGAGRYEQYF.

Written as DNA, the CDR3 is TGTGCCAGCAGTAGCAGGGATTTGGCAGGCACCGGGGAGCTGTTTTTT. This translates into CASSSRDLAGTGELFF. This chain joins TRBV27 and TRBJ2-2; tentative D call: TRBD1 (5 bases). The germline V and J ends were trimmed by 5 bases and 4 bases, with 17 bases remaining between them. From germline, CDR1 is MNHEY and CDR2 SMNVEV (reference sequence). The CDR3 has 16 residues.

This chain links TRBV18 with TRBJ1-6; D is possibly TRBD1 (5 bases). The CDR3 contains 11 residues. V lost 4 bases and J 14 bases, leaving 9 bases between the germline ends. CDR1 and CDR2 (germline): KGHSH, LQKENI. The CDR3 nucleotides are TGTGCCAGCTCACGGGGGGACGCCCTCCACTTT. It encodes CASSRGDALHF.

The chain combines TRBV28 with TRBJ1-2, with 8 bases that match TRBD1. The ends lost 5 bases at V and 1 base at J; junction bases unmatched: 9. The CDR3 extends over 16 amino acids. CDR1 is MDHEN and CDR2 is SYDVKM in the germline V gene. CDR3 sequence reads: CASSGLGQGINYGYTF. CDR3 nucleotides: TGTGCCAGCAGTGGGCTCGGACAGGGAATTAACTATGGCTACACCTTC.

This clone came up once. The V call is TRBV5-5, the J call TRBJ2-3, with 11 bases that match TRBD1. V gave up 3 bases and J gave up 3 bases; unmatched junction bases: 6. Germline CDR1 is SGHKS and CDR2 is YYEKEE (reference sequence). The CDR3 is made up of 16 amino acids. The chain's CDR3 is CASSYGQGAGTDTQYF. CDR3 coding DNA: TGTGCCAGCAGCTATGGACAGGGGGCTGGAACAGATACGCAGTATTTT.

Written as DNA, the CDR3 is TGTGCCAGCAGTTACCGTGATCCAGGCGACGGCTACACCTTC. Protein sequence: CASSYRDPGDGYTF. This rearrangement joins TRBV6-5 to TRBJ1-2; D uncertain. This CDR3 is built from 14 residues. Trimming pared 2 bases from V and 8 bases from J, leaving 15 bases between. Germline-derived CDR1 and CDR2 are MNHEY and SVGAGI.

The V gene is TRBV11-3, the J gene TRBJ2-5, with 9 bases matching TRBD2. The CDR3 runs 15 residues. V lost 5 bases to trimming and J lost 4 bases; unmatched junction nucleotides: 8. The germline V gene encodes CDR1 SGHNT and CDR2 YENEEA. CDR3 bases: TGTGCCAGCAGCCCTAATAGCGGGGGAGGAGAGACCCAGTACTTC. Its protein product is CASSPNSGGGETQYF.

V is TRBV6-1 and J is TRBJ1-1; D not certain. CDR1 is MNHNS and CDR2 is SASEGT in the germline V gene. The CDR3 is made up of 15 amino acids. V gave up 6 bases and J gave up 1 base, with 15 bases separating them. In DNA, the CDR3 is TGTGCCAGCAGCAACATTAACTCGGGGAACACTGAAGCTTTCTTT. Translating it yields CASSNINSGNTEAFF.

This chain uses TRBV6-5 with TRBJ2-1, with D tentatively TRBD1 (5 bases). CDR3 length equals 14 residues. V was shortened by 7 bases and J by 7 bases, with 17 bases between the two germline ends. Germline-derived CDR1 and CDR2 are MNHEY and SVGAGI. CDR3 sequence reads: CASKWAGSANEQFF. In nucleotides, the CDR3 is TGTGCCAGCAAGTGGGCAGGGTCAGCGAATGAGCAGTTCTTC.